This is a list of T cell receptor beta chains from one sample in a study of shared clonotypes between healthy human individuals. Only in-frame clones appear in the TCRdb table, and some are missing; sequencing was by immunoSEQ multiplex PCR. The sample holds 700,000 or so clones, approximately 79% seen once. The specimen sequenced was memory CD4+ T cells sorted from blood. The receptors derive from a woman aged 30 to 39 in good health. Both conserved end residues are part of each CDR3. Fields, in order: J gene, V gene, CDR3 protein.

j_call: TRBJ2-1
v_call: TRBV2
cdr3_aa: CASSETRAGGPMDEQFF

j_call: TRBJ2-3
v_call: TRBV5-1
cdr3_aa: CASSTSGRASSTDTQYF

j_call: TRBJ1-2
v_call: TRBV7-9
cdr3_aa: CASRQDRDLGYTF

j_call: TRBJ1-5
v_call: TRBV5-8
cdr3_aa: CASSFLAASNQPQHF

j_call: TRBJ2-2
v_call: TRBV28
cdr3_aa: CASSLDTGELFF

j_call: TRBJ2-6
v_call: TRBV19
cdr3_aa: CASSTPTAPGANVLTF

j_call: TRBJ2-1
v_call: TRBV29-1
cdr3_aa: CSVHRADNEQFF

j_call: TRBJ2-1
v_call: TRBV4-1
cdr3_aa: CASSPQTIISYNEQFF

j_call: TRBJ1-5
v_call: TRBV4-2
cdr3_aa: CASSQEQGGSNQPQHF

j_call: TRBJ2-1
v_call: TRBV27
cdr3_aa: CASGTGGRNEQFF

j_call: TRBJ1-1
v_call: TRBV5-1
cdr3_aa: CASSPQPGAGTEAFF

j_call: TRBJ2-3
v_call: TRBV10-1
cdr3_aa: CASSELGTSGSSRDTQYF

j_call: TRBJ2-7
v_call: TRBV11-2
cdr3_aa: CASSLGLVWEQYF

j_call: TRBJ1-6
v_call: TRBV5-1
cdr3_aa: CASSFGTENSPLHF

j_call: TRBJ1-2
v_call: TRBV19
cdr3_aa: CASSIRDRIFQGYGYTF

j_call: TRBJ2-7
v_call: TRBV29-1
cdr3_aa: CSVVGREKGLGEQYF

j_call: TRBJ2-5
v_call: TRBV19
cdr3_aa: CASSIGLAGGETQYF

j_call: TRBJ2-7
v_call: TRBV6-6
cdr3_aa: CASRRGTESYEQYF

j_call: TRBJ1-4
v_call: TRBV7-9
cdr3_aa: CASSLVGTTLEKLFF

j_call: TRBJ1-4
v_call: TRBV5-8
cdr3_aa: CASSSGRTGLNEKLFF

j_call: TRBJ2-7
v_call: TRBV7-3
cdr3_aa: CASSFSADAHYEQYF

j_call: TRBJ2-1
v_call: TRBV7-3
cdr3_aa: CASSSSGAHNEQFF

j_call: TRBJ2-5
v_call: TRBV6-1
cdr3_aa: CASTPQGTQYF

j_call: TRBJ2-1
v_call: TRBV2
cdr3_aa: CASSESASGGNEQFF

j_call: TRBJ1-5
v_call: TRBV7-2
cdr3_aa: CASSGAGHQPQHF

j_call: TRBJ1-2
v_call: TRBV6-5
cdr3_aa: CASSSRQGEGYTF

j_call: TRBJ1-4
v_call: TRBV7-9
cdr3_aa: CVGGTNEKLFF

j_call: TRBJ2-7
v_call: TRBV6-5
cdr3_aa: CASRKGPTSYEQYF

j_call: TRBJ2-7
v_call: TRBV5-1
cdr3_aa: CASSLGVLAGGYEQYF

j_call: TRBJ2-1
v_call: TRBV5-1
cdr3_aa: CASSLVVSSYNEQFF

j_call: TRBJ2-7
v_call: TRBV5-8
cdr3_aa: CASSWRQGSYEQYF

j_call: TRBJ1-2
v_call: TRBV19
cdr3_aa: CASRPTGSYGYTF

j_call: TRBJ2-2
v_call: TRBV28
cdr3_aa: CATRLAGNTGELFF

j_call: TRBJ2-1
v_call: TRBV18
cdr3_aa: CASSPTSREQFF